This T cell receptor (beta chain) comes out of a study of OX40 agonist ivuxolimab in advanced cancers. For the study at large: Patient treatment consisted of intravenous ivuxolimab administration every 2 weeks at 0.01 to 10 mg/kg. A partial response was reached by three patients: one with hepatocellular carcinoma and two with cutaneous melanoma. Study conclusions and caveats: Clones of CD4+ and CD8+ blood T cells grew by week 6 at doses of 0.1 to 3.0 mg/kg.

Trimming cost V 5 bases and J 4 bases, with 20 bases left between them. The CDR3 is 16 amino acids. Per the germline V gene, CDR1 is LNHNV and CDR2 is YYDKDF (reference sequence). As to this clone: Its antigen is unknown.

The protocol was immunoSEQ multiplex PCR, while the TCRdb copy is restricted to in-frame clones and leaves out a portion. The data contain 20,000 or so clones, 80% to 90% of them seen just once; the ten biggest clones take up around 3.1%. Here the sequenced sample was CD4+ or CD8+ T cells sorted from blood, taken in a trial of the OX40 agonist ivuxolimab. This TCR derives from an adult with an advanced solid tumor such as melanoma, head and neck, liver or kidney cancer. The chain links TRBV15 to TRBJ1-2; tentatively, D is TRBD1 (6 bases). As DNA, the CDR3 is TGTGCCACCAGCGATTTTACAGGGCCTCGGGGCTATGGCTACACCTTC. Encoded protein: CATSDFTGPRGYGYTF.